Sequencing of this T cell receptor (beta chain) was carried out in a study of blood T cell repertoires in COVID-19. Study-wide background: COVID-19 samples collected from the United States, Italy and Spain covered acute and convalescent phases. Sample material is recorded as cDNA or gDNA derived from T cells, B-cell-depleted T cells, or PBMCs.

In the original analysis: By means of reference gene primer amplification, nucleated cell counts were estimated. Sequencing was performed with immunoSEQ multiplex PCR; in TCRdb, only in-frame clones are kept and a portion is missing. The V and J calls and the clone size are those of that table, but D and trimming were determined from the DNA. The sample has approximately 300,000 clones; roughly 90% are singletons. The ends lost 4 bases at V and 0 bases at J; junction bases unmatched: 7. The germline gives CDR1 KGHDR, CDR2 SFDVKD. The CDR3 has 17 residues. The chain combines TRBV24-1 with TRBJ1-4; 7 nucleotides line up with TRBD1. The sample was peripheral blood. The sequence derives from a woman in her fifties or sixties with active or convalescent COVID-19. The CDR3 nucleotides are TGTGCCACCAGTGACCTGGACAGGAGTGCAACTAATGAAAAACTGTTTTTT. Protein product: CATSDLDRSATNEKLFF.